The T cell receptor (beta chain) under discussion was sequenced for a study of T-cell reconstitution after alpha-beta-depleted transplantation in children. About this clonotype itself: No antigen is known for it.

The CDR3 runs to 18 residues. V dropped 3 bases and J dropped 6; count of bases not matched to a gene: 18. Germline V CDR1 and CDR2: DFQATT, SNEGSKA (reference sequence). Unique molecular identifiers were incorporated during preparation of the TCRbeta library. TCRdb passed the PCR reads through MiXCR, listing each CDR3 protein once. This table holds some 120,000 distinct CDR3 sequences, roughly 23% found once. Whole-study results and caveats: The origin of high day-60 TCRbeta diversity in some patients lay in surviving recipient T cells and thymic progenitors. T cells produced anew were the main source of T-cell counts and diversity one year after transplant. About two months after transplant, alpha-beta T cells reportedly came from several hundred expanded graft clones.

Sample: PBMCs, mostly from graft donor cells, taken 180 days after TCRalphabeta/CD19-depleted stem cell transplant. This chain joins TRBV20-1 and TRBJ2-7; 12 nucleotides line up with TRBD2. The TCR sequence derives from a male patient under 10 years old who had a stem cell transplant for chronic granulomatous disease, so the T cells may come from the graft donor. CDR3 in amino acids: CSASSDVWDQGLAGEQYF. The DNA for the CDR3 is TGCAGTGCTAGTTCGGATGTTTGGGACCAGGGACTAGCGGGCGAGCAGTACTTC.